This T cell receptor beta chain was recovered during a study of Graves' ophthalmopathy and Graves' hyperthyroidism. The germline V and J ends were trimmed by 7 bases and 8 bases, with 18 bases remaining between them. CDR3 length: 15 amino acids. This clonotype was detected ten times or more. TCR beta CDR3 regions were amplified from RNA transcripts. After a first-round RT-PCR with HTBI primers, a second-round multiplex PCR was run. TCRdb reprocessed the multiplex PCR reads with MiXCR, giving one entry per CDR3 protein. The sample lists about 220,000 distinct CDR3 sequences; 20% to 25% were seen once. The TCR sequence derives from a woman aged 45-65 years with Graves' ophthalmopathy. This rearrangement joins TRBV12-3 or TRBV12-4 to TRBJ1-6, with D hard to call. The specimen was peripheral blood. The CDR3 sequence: CASTLSGVGYSPLHF. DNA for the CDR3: TGTGCCAGCACCCTATCCGGGGTTGGGTATTCACCCCTCCACTTT.